Sequencing of this TCR beta chain was carried out in a study of OX40 agonist ivuxolimab in advanced cancers. Study context: Ivuxolimab doses were 0.01, 0.1, 0.3, 1.5, 3 or 10 mg/kg every 2 weeks. It was permissible to have had prior anti-PD-1, anti-PD-L1 or anti-CTLA-4 therapy, and approximately 41% had some. Study outcomes and limitations: CD4+ and CD8+ T cells in blood underwent clonal expansion by week 6 at 0.1 to 3.0 mg/kg.

At baseline, cycle 4 day 1, and cycle 7 day 1, blood was sampled. V was clipped by 0 bases and J by 4 bases, with 13 bases between them. Germline V gene lookup returns CDR1 SGHRS and CDR2 YFSETQ. The CDR3 is 16 residues long. Sequencing used immunoSEQ multiplex PCR; TCRdb keeps in-frame clones, though not all of them. The top ten clones hold approximately 2.1% of a sample with about 78,000 clones, 84% of them seen once. Notes on this clone: Its antigen is undetermined.

Here the sequenced sample was CD4+ or CD8+ T cells sorted from blood, taken in a trial of the OX40 agonist ivuxolimab. The J gene is TRBJ2-2, the V gene TRBV5-1; D assignment may be TRBD1 or TRBD2 (6 bases each). This receptor was obtained from an adult with an advanced solid tumor such as melanoma, head and neck, liver or kidney cancer. Written as DNA, the CDR3 is TGCGCCAGCAGCTTGGTTTCGGGGGCCAGCACCGGGGAGCTGTTTTTT. As protein: CASSLVSGASTGELFF.